This TCR beta chain is from a study of T cell responses to AZD1222 COVID-19 vaccine. Concerning this clone: Its antigen is unknown.

The CDR3 runs 17 residues. Trimming at V came to 6 bases and at J to 8 bases, leaving 19 bases not matched to a gene. The V gene's germline CDR1 is MDHEN and CDR2 SYDVKM. Study-wide points: Seropositive status at baseline applied to only six AZD1222 recipients. Per reports, nearly half of all spike-specific TCRs target regions that are unmutated in variants. Compared with day 0, the breadth and depth of the Spike-specific TCR repertoire rose significantly after two doses of AZD1222.

TCRdb keeps only in-frame clones here, not all; method: immunoSEQ multiplex PCR. The sample carries 150,000 to 200,000 clones, roughly nine tenths recorded once. The sample was peripheral blood, taken on day 0 of AZD1222 vaccination. The chain combines TRBV28 with TRBJ1-2; 9 bases map to TRBD1. This sequence was found in an adult in good health. DNA for the CDR3: TGTGCCAGCAGGTCCTCCCCTTCCCTTGGGACAGGGATAGGCTACACCTTC. This sequence encodes CASRSSPSLGTGIGYTF.